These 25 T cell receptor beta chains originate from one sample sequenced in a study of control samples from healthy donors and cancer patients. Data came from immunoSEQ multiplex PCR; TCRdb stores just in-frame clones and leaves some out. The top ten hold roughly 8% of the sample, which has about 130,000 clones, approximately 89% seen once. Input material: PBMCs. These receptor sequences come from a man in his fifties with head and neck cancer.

The CDR3 nucleotides read TGTGCCAGGGAGACAGGGGGCGCAACCGGGGAGCTGTTTTTT. Translating gives CARETGGATGELFF. The rearrangement uses TRBV2 and TRBJ2-2; 10 bases line up with TRBD1. The CDR3 consists of 14 residues. V was clipped by 9 bases and J by 5 bases; unmatched bases: 6. Germline CDR1 and CDR2: SNHLY and FYNNEI.

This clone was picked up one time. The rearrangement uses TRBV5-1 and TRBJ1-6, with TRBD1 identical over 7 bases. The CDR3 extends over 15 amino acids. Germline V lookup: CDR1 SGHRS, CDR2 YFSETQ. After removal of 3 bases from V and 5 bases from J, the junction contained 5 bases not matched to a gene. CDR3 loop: CASSWDRPDNSPLHF. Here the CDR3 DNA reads TGCGCCAGCAGCTGGGACAGACCAGATAATTCACCCCTCCACTTT.

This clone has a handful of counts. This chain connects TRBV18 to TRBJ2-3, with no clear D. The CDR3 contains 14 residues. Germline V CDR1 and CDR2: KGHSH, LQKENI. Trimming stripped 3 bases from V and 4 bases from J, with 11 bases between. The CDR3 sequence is CASSPNKAADTQYF. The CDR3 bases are TGTGCCAGCTCACCTAATAAGGCGGCAGATACGCAGTATTTT.

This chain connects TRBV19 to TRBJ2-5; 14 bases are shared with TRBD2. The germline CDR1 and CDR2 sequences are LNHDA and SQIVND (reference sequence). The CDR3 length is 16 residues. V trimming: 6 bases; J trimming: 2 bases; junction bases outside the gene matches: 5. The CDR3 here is CASSLGLAGVQETQYF. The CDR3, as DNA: TGTGCCAGTAGCCTGGGACTAGCGGGGGTTCAAGAGACCCAGTACTTC.

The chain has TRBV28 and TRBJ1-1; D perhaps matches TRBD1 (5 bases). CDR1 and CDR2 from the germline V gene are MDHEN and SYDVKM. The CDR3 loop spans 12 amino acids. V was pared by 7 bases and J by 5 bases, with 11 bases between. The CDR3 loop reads CASITGRTEAFF. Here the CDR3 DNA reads TGTGCCAGCATTACGGGGCGGACTGAAGCTTTCTTT.

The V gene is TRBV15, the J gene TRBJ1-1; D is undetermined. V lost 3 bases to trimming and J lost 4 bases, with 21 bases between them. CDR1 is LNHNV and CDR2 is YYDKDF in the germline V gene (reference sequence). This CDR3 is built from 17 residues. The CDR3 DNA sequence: TGTGCCACCAGCAGCCCCGTCAGGACGGCCCGGGGCACTGAAGCTTTCTTT. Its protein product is CATSSPVRTARGTEAFF.

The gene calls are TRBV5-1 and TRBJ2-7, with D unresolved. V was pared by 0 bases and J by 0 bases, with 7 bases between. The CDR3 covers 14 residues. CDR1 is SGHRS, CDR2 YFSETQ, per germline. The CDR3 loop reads CASSLGRISYEQYF. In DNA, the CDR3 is TGCGCCAGCAGCTTGGGACGGATCTCCTACGAGCAGTACTTC.

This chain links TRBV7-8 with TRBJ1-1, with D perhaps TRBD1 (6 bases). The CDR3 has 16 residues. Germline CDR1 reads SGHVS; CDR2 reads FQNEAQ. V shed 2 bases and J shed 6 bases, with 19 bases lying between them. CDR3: CASSLRGQGIPPEAFF. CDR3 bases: TGTGCCAGCAGCTTAAGGGGCCAGGGGATACCGCCTGAAGCTTTCTTT.

Here the CDR3 reads CASSEGQRNEKLFF. The CDR3 region has the DNA TGTGCCAGCAGCGAGGGACAGCGAAATGAAAAACTGTTTTTT. This chain joins TRBV11-1 and TRBJ1-4; 7 bases line up with TRBD1. This CDR3 region has 14 residues. Germline V gene lookup returns CDR1 SGHAT and CDR2 FQDESV (reference sequence). Unmatched junction bases numbered 5, after V lost 5 bases and J lost 5 bases.

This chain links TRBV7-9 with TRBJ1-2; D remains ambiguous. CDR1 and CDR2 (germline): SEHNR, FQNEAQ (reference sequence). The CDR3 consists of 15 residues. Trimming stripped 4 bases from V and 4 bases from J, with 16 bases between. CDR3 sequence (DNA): TGTGCCAGCAGCTACGAGGTAACGACGGGCTATGGCTACACCTTC. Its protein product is CASSYEVTTGYGYTF. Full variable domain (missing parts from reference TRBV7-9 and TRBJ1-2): DTGVSQNPRHKITKRGQNVTFRCDPISEHNRLYWYRQTLGQGPEFLTYFQNEAQLEKSRLLSDRFSAERPKGSFSTLEIQRTEQGDSAMYLCASSYEVTTGYGYTFGSGTRLTVV.

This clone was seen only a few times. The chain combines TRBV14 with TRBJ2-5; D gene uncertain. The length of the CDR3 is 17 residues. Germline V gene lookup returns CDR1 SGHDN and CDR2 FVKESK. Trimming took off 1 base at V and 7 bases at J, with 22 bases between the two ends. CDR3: CASSQGFSAAAIATQYF. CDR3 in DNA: TGTGCCAGCAGCCAAGGTTTCTCTGCGGCGGCTATTGCGACCCAGTACTTC.

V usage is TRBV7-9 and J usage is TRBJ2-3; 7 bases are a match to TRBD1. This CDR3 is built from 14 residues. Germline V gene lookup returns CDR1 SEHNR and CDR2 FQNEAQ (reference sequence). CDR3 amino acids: CANDHRGRTDTQYF. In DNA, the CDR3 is TGTGCAAACGACCACAGGGGACGCACAGATACGCAGTATTTT. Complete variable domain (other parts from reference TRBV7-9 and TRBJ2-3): DTGVSQNPRHKITKRGQNVTFRCDPISEHNRLYWYRQTLGQGPEFLTYFQNEAQLEKSRLLSDRFSAERPKGSFSTLEIQRTEQGDSAMYLCANDHRGRTDTQYFGPGTRLTVL.

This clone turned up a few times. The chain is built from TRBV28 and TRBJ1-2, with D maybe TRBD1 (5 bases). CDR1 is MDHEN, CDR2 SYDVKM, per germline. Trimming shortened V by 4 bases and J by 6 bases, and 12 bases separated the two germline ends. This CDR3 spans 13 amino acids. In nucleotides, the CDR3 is TGTGCCAGCAGTTGGGACGGTGGAGATGGCTACACCTTC. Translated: CASSWDGGDGYTF.

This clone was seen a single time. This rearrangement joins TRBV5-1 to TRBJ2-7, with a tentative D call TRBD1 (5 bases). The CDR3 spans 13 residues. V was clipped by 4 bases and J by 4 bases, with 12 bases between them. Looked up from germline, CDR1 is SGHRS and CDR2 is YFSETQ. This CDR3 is CASSGTQAYEQYF. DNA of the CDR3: TGCGCCAGCAGCGGTACACAGGCTTACGAGCAGTACTTC.

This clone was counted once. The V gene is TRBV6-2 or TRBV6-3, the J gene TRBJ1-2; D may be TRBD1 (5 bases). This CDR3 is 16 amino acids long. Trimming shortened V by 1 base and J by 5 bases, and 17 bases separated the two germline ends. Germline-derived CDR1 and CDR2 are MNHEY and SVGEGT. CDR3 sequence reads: CASSYWPQVGIYGYTF. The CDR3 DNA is TGTGCCAGCAGTTACTGGCCACAGGTTGGGATATATGGCTACACCTTC.

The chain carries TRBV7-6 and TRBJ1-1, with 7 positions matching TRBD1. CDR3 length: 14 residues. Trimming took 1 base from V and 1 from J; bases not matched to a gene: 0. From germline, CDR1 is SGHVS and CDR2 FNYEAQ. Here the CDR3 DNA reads TGTGCCAGCAGCTTAGACAGGGGGAACACTGAAGCTTTCTTT. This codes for CASSLDRGNTEAFF.

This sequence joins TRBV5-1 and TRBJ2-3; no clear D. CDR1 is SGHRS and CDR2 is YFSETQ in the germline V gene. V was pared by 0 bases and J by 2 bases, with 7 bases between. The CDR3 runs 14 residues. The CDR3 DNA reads TGCGCCAGCAGCTTGGTATGGAACACAGATACGCAGTATTTT. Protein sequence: CASSLVWNTDTQYF.

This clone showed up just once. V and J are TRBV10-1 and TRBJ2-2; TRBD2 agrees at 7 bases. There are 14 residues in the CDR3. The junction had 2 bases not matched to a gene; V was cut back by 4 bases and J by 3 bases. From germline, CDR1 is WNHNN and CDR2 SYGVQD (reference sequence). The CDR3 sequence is CASSAGGHTGELFF. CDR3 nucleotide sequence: TGCGCCAGCAGTGCGGGAGGCCACACCGGGGAGCTGTTTTTT.

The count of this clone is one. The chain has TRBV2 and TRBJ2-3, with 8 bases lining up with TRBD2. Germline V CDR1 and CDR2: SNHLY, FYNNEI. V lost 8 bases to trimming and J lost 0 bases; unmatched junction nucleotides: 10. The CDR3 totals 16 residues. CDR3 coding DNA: TGTGCCAGCCCTCACGTAGCGGGGACCAGCACAGATACGCAGTATTTT. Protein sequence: CASPHVAGTSTDTQYF.

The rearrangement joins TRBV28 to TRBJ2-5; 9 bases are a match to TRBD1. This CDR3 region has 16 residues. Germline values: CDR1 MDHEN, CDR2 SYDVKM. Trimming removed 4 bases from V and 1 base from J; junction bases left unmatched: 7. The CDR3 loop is CASSSAGQGTQETQYF. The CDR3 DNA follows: TGTGCCAGCAGTTCCGCGGGACAGGGAACCCAAGAGACCCAGTACTTC.

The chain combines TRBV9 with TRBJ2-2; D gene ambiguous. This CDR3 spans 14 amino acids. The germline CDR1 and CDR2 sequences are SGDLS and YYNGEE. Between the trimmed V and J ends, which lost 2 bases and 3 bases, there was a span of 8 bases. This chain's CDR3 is CASSVVWDTGELFF. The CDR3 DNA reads TGTGCCAGCAGCGTGGTTTGGGACACCGGGGAGCTGTTTTTT.

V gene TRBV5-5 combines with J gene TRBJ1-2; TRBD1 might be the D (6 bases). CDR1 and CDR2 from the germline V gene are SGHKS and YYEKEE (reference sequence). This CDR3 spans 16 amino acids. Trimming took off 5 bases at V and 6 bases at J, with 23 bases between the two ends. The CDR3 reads CASRERDTPGRDGYTF. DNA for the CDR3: TGTGCCAGCAGGGAGCGGGACACACCAGGGCGAGATGGCTACACCTTC.

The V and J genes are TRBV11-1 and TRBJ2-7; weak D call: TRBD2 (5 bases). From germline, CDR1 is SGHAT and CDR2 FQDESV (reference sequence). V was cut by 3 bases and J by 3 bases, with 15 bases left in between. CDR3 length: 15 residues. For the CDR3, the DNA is TGTGCCAGCAGCTTGGACTGGGGAAGGAACTACGAGCAGTACTTC. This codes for CASSLDWGRNYEQYF.

DNA for the CDR3: TGTGCCTGGAGCCGAACAGGGAACTCTGGAAACACCATATATTTT. This sequence encodes CAWSRTGNSGNTIYF. This chain connects TRBV30 to TRBJ1-3, with a tentative D call TRBD1 (6 bases). V was pared by 3 bases and J by 0 bases, with 12 bases between. Germline assignment: CDR1 GTSNPN and CDR2 SVGIG (reference sequence). The CDR3 contains 15 residues.

The CDR3 loop is CASSIDGYSTYGYTF. The CDR3 coding sequence is TGTGCCAGTAGTATAGATGGTTACAGCACTTATGGCTACACCTTC. The chain is built from TRBV19 and TRBJ1-2; D is uncertain. V gave up 0 bases and J gave up 5 bases, with 13 bases separating them. The germline V gene encodes CDR1 LNHDA and CDR2 SQIVND (reference sequence). This CDR3 region has 15 residues.